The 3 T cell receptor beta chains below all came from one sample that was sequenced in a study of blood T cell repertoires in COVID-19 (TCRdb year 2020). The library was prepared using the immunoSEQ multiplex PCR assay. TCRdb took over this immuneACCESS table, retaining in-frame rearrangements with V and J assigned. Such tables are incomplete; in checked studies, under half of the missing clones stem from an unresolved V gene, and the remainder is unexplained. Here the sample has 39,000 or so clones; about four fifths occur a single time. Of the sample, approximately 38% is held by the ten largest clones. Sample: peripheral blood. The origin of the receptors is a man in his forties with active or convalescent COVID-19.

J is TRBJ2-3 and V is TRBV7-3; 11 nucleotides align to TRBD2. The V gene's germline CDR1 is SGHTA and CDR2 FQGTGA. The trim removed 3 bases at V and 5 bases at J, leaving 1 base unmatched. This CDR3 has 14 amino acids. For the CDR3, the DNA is TGTGCCAGCAGCTTCGGGACTAGCGGAGATACGCAGTATTTT. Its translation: CASSFGTSGDTQYF.

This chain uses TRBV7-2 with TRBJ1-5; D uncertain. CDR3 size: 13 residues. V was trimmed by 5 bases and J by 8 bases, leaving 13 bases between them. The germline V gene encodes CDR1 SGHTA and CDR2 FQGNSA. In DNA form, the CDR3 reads TGTGCCAGCAGCACCCGACCCCGGGAGCCCCAGCATTTT. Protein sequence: CASSTRPREPQHF.

The DNA for the CDR3 is TGTGCCAGCTCACCACCCGCAGCAGATACGCAGTATTTT. It translates to CASSPPAADTQYF. The V and J genes are TRBV18 and TRBJ2-3; D unclear. Deletions cut 0 bases from V and 4 bases from J, with 5 bases between. Germline V gives CDR1 KGHSH, CDR2 LQKENI. The CDR3 totals 13 residues.